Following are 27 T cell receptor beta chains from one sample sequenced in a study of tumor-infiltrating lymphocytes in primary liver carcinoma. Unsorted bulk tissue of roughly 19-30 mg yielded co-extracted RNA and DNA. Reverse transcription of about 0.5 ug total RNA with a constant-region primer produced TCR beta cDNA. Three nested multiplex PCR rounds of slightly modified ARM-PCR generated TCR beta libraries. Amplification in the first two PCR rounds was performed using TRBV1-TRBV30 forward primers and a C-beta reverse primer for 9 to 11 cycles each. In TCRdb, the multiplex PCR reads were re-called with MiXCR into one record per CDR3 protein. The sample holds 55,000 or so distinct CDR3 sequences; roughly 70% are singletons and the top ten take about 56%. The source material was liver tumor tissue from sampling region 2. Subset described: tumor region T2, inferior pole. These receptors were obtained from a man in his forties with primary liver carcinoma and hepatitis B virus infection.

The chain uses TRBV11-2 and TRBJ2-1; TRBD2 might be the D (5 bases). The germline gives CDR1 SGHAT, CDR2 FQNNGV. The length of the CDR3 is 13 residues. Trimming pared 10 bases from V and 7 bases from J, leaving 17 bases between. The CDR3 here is CANSSEGANEQFF. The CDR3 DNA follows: TGTGCCAACAGTTCCGAGGGAGCGAATGAGCAGTTCTTC.

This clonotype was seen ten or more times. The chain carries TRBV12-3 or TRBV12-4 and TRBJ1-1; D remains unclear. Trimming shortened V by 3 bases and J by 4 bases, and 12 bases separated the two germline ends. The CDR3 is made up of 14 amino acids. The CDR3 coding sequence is TGTGCCAGCAGTTTGGAGGGAAGGGTCACTGAAGCTTTCTTT. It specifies CASSLEGRVTEAFF.

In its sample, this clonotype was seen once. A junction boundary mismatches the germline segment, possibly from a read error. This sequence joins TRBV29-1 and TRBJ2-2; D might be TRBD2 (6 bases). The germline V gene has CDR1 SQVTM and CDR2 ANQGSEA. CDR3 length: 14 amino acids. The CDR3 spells CSVPRSGGTGELSF. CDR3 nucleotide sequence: TGCAGTGTTCCACGTAGCGGAGGGACCGGGGAGCTGTCTTTT.

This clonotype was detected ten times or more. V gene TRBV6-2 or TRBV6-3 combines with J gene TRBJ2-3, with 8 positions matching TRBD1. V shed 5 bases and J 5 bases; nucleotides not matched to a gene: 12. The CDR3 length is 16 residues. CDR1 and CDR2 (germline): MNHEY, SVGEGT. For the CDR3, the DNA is TGTGCCAGCAGTAACGGCAGGGGGCTTCACCTAGATACGCAGTATTTT. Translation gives CASSNGRGLHLDTQYF.

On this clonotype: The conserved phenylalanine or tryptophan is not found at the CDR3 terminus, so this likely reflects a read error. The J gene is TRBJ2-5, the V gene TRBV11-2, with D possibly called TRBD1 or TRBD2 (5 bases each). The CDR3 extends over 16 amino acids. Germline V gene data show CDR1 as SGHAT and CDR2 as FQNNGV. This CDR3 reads CASCQTPGWGKDTQYL. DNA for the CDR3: TGTGCCAGCTGCCAAACTCCTGGCTGGGGGAAAGATACCCAGTACCTC.

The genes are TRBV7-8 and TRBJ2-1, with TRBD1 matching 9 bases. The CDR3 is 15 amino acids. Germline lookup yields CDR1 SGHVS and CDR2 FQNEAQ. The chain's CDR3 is CTCSLDRGYYNEQFF. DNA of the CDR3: TGTACCTGCAGCCTTGACAGGGGGTATTACAATGAGCAGTTCTTC. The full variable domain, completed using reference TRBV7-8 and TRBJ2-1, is GAGVSQSPRYKVAKRGQDVALRCDPISGHVSLFWYQQALGQGPEFLTYFQNEAQLDKSGLPSDRFFAERPEGSVSTLKIQRTQQEDSAVYLCTCSLDRGYYNEQFFGPGTRLTVL.

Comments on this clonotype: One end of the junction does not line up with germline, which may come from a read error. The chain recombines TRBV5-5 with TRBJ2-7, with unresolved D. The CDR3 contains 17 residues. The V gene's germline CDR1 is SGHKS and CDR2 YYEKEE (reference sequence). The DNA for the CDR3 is TGTGCCGGCAGCTTAGAGCAACACCTGACTCGGCCCTATGAGCAGTACTTC. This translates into CAGSLEQHLTRPYEQYF.

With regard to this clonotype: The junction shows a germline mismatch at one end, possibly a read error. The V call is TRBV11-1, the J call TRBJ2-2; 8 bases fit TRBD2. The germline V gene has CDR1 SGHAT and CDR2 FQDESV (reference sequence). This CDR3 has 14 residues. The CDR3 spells CASSFTGVSGELSF. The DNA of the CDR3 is TGTGCCAGCAGCTTTACAGGAGTTAGCGGGGAGCTGTCTTTT.

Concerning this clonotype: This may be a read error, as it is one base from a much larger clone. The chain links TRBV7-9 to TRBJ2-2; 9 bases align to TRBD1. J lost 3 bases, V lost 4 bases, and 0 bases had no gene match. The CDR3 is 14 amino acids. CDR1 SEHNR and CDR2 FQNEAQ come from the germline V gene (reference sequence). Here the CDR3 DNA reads TGTGCCAGCAGCTGGGACAGGGACACCGGGGAGCTGTTTTTT. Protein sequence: CASSWDRDTGELFF.

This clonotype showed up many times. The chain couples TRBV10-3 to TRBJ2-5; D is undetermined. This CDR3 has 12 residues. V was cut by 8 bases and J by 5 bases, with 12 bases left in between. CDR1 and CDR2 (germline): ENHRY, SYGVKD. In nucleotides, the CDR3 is TGTGCCATCGCCGAACTTCGGGAGACCCAGTACTTC. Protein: CAIAELRETQYF.

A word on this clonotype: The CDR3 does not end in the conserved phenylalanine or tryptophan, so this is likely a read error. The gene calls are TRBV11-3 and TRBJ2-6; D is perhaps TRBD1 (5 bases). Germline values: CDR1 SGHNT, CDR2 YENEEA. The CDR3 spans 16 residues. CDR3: CASSLTAQSGANVLTY. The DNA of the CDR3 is TGCGCCAGCAGCTTGACAGCACAGTCTGGGGCCAACGTCCTGACTTAC.

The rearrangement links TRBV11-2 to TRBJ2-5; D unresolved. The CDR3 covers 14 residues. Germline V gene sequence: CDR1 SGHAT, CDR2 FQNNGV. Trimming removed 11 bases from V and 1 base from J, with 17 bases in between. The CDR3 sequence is CAPSLVAAQETQYF. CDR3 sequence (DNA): TGTGCCCCCAGCTTAGTGGCAGCCCAAGAGACCCAGTACTTC. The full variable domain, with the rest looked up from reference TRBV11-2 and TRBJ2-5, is EAGVAQSPRYKIIEKRQSVAFWCNPISGHATLYWYQQILGQGPKLLIQFQNNGVVDDSQLPKDRFSAERLKGVDSTLKIQPAKLEDSAVYLCAPSLVAAQETQYFGPGTRLLVL.

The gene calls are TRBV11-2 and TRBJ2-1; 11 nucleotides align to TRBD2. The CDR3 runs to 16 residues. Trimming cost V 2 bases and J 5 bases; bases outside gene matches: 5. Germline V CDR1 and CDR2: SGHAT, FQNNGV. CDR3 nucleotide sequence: TGTGCCAGCAGCTTAAATAGCGGGAGGGTTGACAATGAGCAGTTCTTC. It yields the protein CASSLNSGRVDNEQFF. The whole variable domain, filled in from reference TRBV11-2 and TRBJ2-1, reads EAGVAQSPRYKIIEKRQSVAFWCNPISGHATLYWYQQILGQGPKLLIQFQNNGVVDDSQLPKDRFSAERLKGVDSTLKIQPAKLEDSAVYLCASSLNSGRVDNEQFFGPGTRLTVL.

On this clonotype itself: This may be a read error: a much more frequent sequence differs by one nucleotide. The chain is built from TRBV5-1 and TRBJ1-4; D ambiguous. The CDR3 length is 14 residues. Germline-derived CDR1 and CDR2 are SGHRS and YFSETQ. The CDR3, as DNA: TGCTCCAGCAGCTCGCAAGGAAGCGGGGAAAAACTGTTTTTT. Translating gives CSSSSQGSGEKLFF.

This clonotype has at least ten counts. The CDR3 sequence: CASSSSTSGSRYEQYF. The CDR3 coding sequence is TGTGCCAGCAGCTCGAGTACTAGCGGGAGTAGGTACGAGCAGTACTTC. The V gene is TRBV11-3, the J gene TRBJ2-7; 11 nucleotides align to TRBD2. Germline CDR1 SGHNT, CDR2 YENEEA. After removal of 4 bases from V and 4 bases from J, the junction contained 9 bases not matched to a gene. This CDR3 is built from 16 residues. Looking up the rest from reference TRBV11-3 and TRBJ2-7 gives the full variable domain: EAGVVQSPRYKIIEKKQPVAFWCNPISGHNTLYWYLQNLGQGPELLIRYENEEAVDDSQLPKDRFSAERLKGVDSTLKIQPAELGDSAVYLCASSSSTSGSRYEQYFGPGTRLTVT.

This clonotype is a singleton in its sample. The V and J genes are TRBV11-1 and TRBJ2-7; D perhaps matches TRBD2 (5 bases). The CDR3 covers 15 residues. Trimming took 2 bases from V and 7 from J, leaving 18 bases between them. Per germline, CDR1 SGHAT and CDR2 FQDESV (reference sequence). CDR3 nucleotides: TGTGCCAGCAGCTTAACGGGATCGAGAGAATATGAGCAGTACTTC. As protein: CASSLTGSREYEQYF.

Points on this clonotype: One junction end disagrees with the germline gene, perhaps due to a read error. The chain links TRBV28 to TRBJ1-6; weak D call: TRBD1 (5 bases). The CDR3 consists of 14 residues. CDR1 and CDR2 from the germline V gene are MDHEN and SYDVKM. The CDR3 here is CTRSLGRGNSPLHF. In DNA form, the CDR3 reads TGTACCAGGAGTTTAGGTCGGGGGAATTCACCCCTCCACTTT.

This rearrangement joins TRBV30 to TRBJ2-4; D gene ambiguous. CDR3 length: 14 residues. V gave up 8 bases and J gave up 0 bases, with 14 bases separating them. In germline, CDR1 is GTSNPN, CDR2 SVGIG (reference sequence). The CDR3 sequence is CAVESSVAKNIQYF. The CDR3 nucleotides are TGTGCCGTGGAGAGTTCGGTAGCCAAAAACATTCAGTACTTC. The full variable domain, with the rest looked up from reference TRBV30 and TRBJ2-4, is SQTIHQWPATLVQPVGSPLSLECTVEGTSNPNLYWYRQAAGRGLQLLFYSVGIGQISSEVPQNLSASRPQDRQFILSSKKLLLSDSGFYLCAVESSVAKNIQYFGAGTRLSVL.

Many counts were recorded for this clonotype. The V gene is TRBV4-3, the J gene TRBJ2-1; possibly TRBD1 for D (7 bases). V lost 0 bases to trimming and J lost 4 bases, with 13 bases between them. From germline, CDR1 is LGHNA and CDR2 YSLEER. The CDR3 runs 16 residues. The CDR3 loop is CASSQETRGRYNEQFF. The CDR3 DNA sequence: TGCGCCAGCAGCCAAGAAACCAGGGGGAGGTACAATGAGCAGTTCTTC.

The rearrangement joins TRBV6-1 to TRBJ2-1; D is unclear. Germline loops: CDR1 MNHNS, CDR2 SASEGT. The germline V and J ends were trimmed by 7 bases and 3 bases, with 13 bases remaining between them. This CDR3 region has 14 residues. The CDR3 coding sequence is TGTGCCAGCAATGGATCCATCAACTACAATGAGCAGTTCTTC. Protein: CASNGSINYNEQFF.

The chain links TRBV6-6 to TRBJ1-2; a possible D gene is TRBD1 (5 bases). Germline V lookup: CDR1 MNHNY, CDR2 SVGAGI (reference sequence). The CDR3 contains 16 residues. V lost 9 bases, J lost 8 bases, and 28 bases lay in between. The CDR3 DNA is TGTGCCAGTAACCCGGGACGGGGAACTTCTTTGTACGGCTACACCTTC. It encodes CASNPGRGTSLYGYTF.

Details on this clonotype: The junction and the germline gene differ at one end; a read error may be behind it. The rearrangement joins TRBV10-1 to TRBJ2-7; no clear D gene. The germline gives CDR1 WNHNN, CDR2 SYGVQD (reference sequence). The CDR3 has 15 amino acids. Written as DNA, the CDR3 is TGTGCCCGCAGTGAGTTCGGAGTTAGAAGGAACGAGCAGTACTTC. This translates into CARSEFGVRRNEQYF.

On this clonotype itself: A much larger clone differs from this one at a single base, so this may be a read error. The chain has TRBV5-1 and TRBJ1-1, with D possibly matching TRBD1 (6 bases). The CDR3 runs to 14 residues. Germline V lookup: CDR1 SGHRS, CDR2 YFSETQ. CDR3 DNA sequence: TGCGCCAGCAGCGTAGGGGGGCAATCGGCTGAAGCTTCCTTT. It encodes CASSVGGQSAEASF.

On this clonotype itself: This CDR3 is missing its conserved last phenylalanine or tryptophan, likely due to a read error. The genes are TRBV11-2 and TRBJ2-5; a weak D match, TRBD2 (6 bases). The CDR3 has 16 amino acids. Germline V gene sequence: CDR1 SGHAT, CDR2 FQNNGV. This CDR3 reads CVSSQTPGGEKEIQYL. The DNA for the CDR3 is TGTGTCAGCAGCCAAACTCCTGGCGGGGAGAAAGAGATCCAGTACTTA.

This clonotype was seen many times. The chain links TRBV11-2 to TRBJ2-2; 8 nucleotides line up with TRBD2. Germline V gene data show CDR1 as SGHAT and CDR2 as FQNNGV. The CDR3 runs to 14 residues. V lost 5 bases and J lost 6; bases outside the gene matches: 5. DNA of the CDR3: TGTGCCAGCAGCAAGAGCGGGAGCCCCGGGGAGCTGTTTTTT. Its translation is CASSKSGSPGELFF.

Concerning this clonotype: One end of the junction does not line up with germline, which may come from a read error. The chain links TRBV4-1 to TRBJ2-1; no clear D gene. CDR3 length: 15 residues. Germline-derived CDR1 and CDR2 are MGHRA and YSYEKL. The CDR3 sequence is CANSPIGYNNNEQFF. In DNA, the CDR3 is TGCGCCAACAGCCCGATCGGTTACAACAACAATGAGCAGTTCTTC.

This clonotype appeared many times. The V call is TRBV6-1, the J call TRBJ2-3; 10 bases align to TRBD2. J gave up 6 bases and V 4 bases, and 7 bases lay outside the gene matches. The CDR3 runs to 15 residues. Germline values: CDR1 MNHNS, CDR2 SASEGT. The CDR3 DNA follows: TGTGCCAGCAGTGTTAAGCGGGAGGGCCTTGATACGCAGTATTTT. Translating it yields CASSVKREGLDTQYF.